The 25 T cell receptor beta chains given below trace back to one sample, sequenced in a study of identical twins. MiXCR, run by TCRdb on the 5' RACE reads, gives a single entry per CDR3 protein. The data contain 600,000 to 700,000 distinct CDR3 sequences, 20% to 25% of them singletons. The same specimen was also included in a second study, on T cells expressing NK-cell markers.

What was sequenced was PBMCs. The receptors derive from a young woman in good health.

This clonotype was found a few times. The gene calls are TRBV12-3 or TRBV12-4 and TRBJ2-2; D perhaps matches TRBD2 (6 bases). The CDR3 totals 15 residues. With 5 bases removed from V and 4 bases from J, the gap between germline ends came to 14 bases. For the CDR3, the DNA is TGTGCCAGCAGTCGCTGGGGAGGAGGCACCGGGGAGCTGTTTTTT. Residues: CASSRWGGGTGELFF.

This clonotype was seen ten or more times. The chain has TRBV5-4 and TRBJ2-3; 9 bases align to TRBD2. V lost 4 bases and J lost 5; bases outside the gene matches: 8. This CDR3 contains 15 residues. Germline-derived CDR1 and CDR2 are SGHNT and YYREEE (reference sequence). For the CDR3, the DNA is TGTGCCAGCAGCCCGATAGCGGGAGAGGGAGATACGCAGTATTTT. This gives the protein CASSPIAGEGDTQYF.

The V gene is TRBV7-9, the J gene TRBJ2-3; no clear D. The germline V gene encodes CDR1 SEHNR and CDR2 FQNEAQ (reference sequence). CDR3 length: 12 residues. Deletions cut 7 bases from V and 5 bases from J, with 10 bases between. CDR3 region: CASNPSGDTQYF. The CDR3 nucleotides are TGTGCCAGCAACCCCTCGGGAGATACGCAGTATTTT.

The J gene is TRBJ2-1, the V gene TRBV10-3, with a possible D match to TRBD2 (6 bases). The CDR3 has 16 residues. Germline CDR1 and CDR2: ENHRY and SYGVKD. The V end lost 5 bases, the J end lost 7 bases, and 21 bases lay between the germline ends. CDR3 bases: TGTGCCATCAGTCGCCCCGGGACTTCCGGGGGTAATGAGCAGTTCTTC. Translation gives CAISRPGTSGGNEQFF.

This clonotype was observed a few times. The rearrangement uses TRBV20-1 and TRBJ1-1; 9 positions agree with TRBD1. Per the germline V gene, CDR1 is DFQATT and CDR2 is SNEGSKA (reference sequence). The CDR3 covers 15 residues. The V segment lost 1 base and the J segment 4 bases; nucleotides outside the gene matches: 7. For the CDR3, the DNA is TGCAGTGCTAGAGCTTTGGACAGGGGAGCCACTGAAGCTTTCTTT. Encoded protein: CSARALDRGATEAFF.

The sample holds a few counts of this clonotype. This chain joins TRBV4-1 and TRBJ1-6; no definite D call. The CDR3 spans 14 residues. Deletions cut 2 bases from V and 7 bases from J, with 9 bases between. Germline V gives CDR1 MGHRA, CDR2 YSYEKL. CDR3 sequence: CASSQSGLNSPLHF. In DNA, the CDR3 is TGCGCCAGCAGCCAAAGCGGGCTAAATTCACCCCTCCACTTT.

The sample holds a few counts of this clonotype. The rearrangement uses TRBV6-1 and TRBJ2-7; TRBD2 aligns across 7 bases. The V and J ends lost 6 bases and 0 bases, in that order; junction bases with no gene match: 14. The CDR3 covers 17 residues. Germline loops: CDR1 MNHNS, CDR2 SASEGT. The CDR3 loop reads CASSRGGGRGTSYEQYF. The CDR3 DNA sequence: TGTGCCAGCAGCCGCGGGGGAGGGCGGGGGACCTCCTACGAGCAGTACTTC.

This clonotype has just a few counts. The genes are TRBV20-1 and TRBJ2-3; 7 bases agree with TRBD2. V was clipped by 4 bases and J by 2 bases; unmatched bases: 6. The CDR3 runs 14 residues. In germline, CDR1 is DFQATT, CDR2 SNEGSKA (reference sequence). CDR3 DNA sequence: TGCAGTGCTACCCCGGGACTAAACACAGATACGCAGTATTTT. Translating gives CSATPGLNTDTQYF.

At least ten counts were recorded for this clonotype. The rearrangement links TRBV6-5 to TRBJ1-2; a weak D match, TRBD1 (5 bases). The V end lost 7 bases, the J end lost 4 bases, and 10 bases lay between the germline ends. The CDR3 totals 12 residues. Germline V CDR1 and CDR2: MNHEY, SVGAGI. Here the CDR3 reads CASKDGTYGYTF. CDR3 in DNA: TGTGCCAGCAAGGATGGGACCTATGGCTACACCTTC.

The chain couples TRBV5-1 to TRBJ2-7, with unresolved D. The CDR3 runs to 15 residues. Germline CDR1 reads SGHRS; CDR2 reads YFSETQ. V was clipped by 3 bases and J by 2 bases, with 15 bases between them. The chain's CDR3 is CASSWGLGPAYEQYF. CDR3 nucleotide sequence: TGCGCCAGCAGCTGGGGTTTAGGCCCAGCCTACGAGCAGTACTTC.

This clonotype was recorded many times. The gene calls are TRBV5-6 and TRBJ1-4; D ambiguous. The germline V gene encodes CDR1 SGHDT and CDR2 YYEEEE. V was shortened by 4 bases and J by 6 bases, with 10 bases between the two germline ends. The CDR3 extends over 13 amino acids. Here the CDR3 reads CASSQVRDEKLFF. CDR3 DNA: TGTGCCAGCAGCCAAGTGAGGGATGAAAAACTGTTTTTT.

This clonotype has only a few counts. The rearrangement uses TRBV12-3 or TRBV12-4 and TRBJ2-3, with 9 positions matching TRBD1. After removal of 7 bases from V and 4 bases from J, the junction contained 3 bases not matched to a gene. The CDR3 spans 13 residues. CDR3 amino acids: CASKQGAPDTQYF. The CDR3 DNA reads as TGTGCCAGCAAACAGGGGGCTCCAGATACGCAGTATTTT.

A few counts support this clonotype. This rearrangement joins TRBV9 to TRBJ2-1; the match to TRBD2 covers 7 bases. The germline gives CDR1 SGDLS, CDR2 YYNGEE. The CDR3 totals 15 residues. The V and J ends lost 0 bases and 3 bases, in that order; junction bases with no gene match: 3. This CDR3 reads CASSVDSGFYNEQFF. CDR3 bases: TGTGCCAGCAGCGTAGATAGCGGGTTCTACAATGAGCAGTTCTTC.

The DNA of the CDR3 is TGTGCCAGCAGCAAAGGACAGGGGGCGCCCGGGGAGCTGTTTTTT. Translated, it gives CASSKGQGAPGELFF. The V gene is TRBV21-1, the J gene TRBJ2-2; TRBD1 was called by the table and not checked on the DNA. TRBV21-1 is designated a pseudogene. This CDR3 region has 15 residues.

The sample holds a few counts of this clonotype. The J gene is TRBJ2-3, the V gene TRBV9; the D gene could be TRBD1 or TRBD2 (5 bases each). Germline CDR1 is SGDLS and CDR2 is YYNGEE. The V end was cut by 6 bases, the J end by 4 bases, with 15 bases between. This CDR3 has 14 amino acids. Written as DNA, the CDR3 is TGTGCCAGCACCCTAGGGGTTAGCGCAGATACGCAGTATTTT. Protein: CASTLGVSADTQYF.

This clonotype was counted a few times. The V call is TRBV12-3 or TRBV12-4, the J call TRBJ2-3, with D possibly called TRBD1 or TRBD2 (6 bases each). The CDR3 contains 12 residues. V lost 4 bases and J 6 bases, leaving 8 bases between the germline ends. For the CDR3, the DNA is TGTGCCAGCAGTTGGGGGGCGGATACGCAGTATTTT. As protein: CASSWGADTQYF.

At least ten counts were recorded for this clonotype. This chain connects TRBV29-1 to TRBJ1-1; D not resolved. Trimming took 6 bases from V and 1 from J, leaving 15 bases between them. This CDR3 is built from 14 residues. Germline lookup yields CDR1 SQVTM and CDR2 ANQGSEA. The CDR3, as DNA: TGCAGCGTCCTAAGGGTGATCTCGAACACTGAAGCTTTCTTT. Translating gives CSVLRVISNTEAFF. Drawing the rest from reference TRBV29-1 and TRBJ1-1, the complete variable domain is SAVISQKPSRDICQRGTSLTIQCQVDSQVTMMFWYRQQPGQSLTLIATANQGSEATYESGFVIDKFPISRPNLTFSTLTVSNMSPEDSSIYLCSVLRVISNTEAFFGQGTRLTVV.

This clonotype has only a few counts. The rearrangement joins TRBV12-3 or TRBV12-4 to TRBJ2-5, with D possibly being TRBD2 (7 bases). Trimming cost V 5 bases and J 4 bases, with 32 bases left between them. The CDR3 runs 20 residues. In DNA form, the CDR3 reads TGTGCCAGCAGTACCGTGGGGGGGCTGGCAGGGGCTGCAACGCGAGAGACCCAGTACTTC. It encodes CASSTVGGLAGAATRETQYF.

The sample holds a few counts of this clonotype. This chain joins TRBV6-5 and TRBJ2-5; D is unresolved. In germline, CDR1 is MNHEY, CDR2 SVGAGI. This CDR3 has 14 amino acids. Deletions cut 4 bases from V and 5 bases from J, with 14 bases between. CDR3: CASSSRSTGETQYF. The CDR3 DNA follows: TGTGCCAGCAGTTCCAGATCCACCGGGGAGACCCAGTACTTC.

This clonotype was found many times. V and J are TRBV20-1 and TRBJ2-7; D possibly matches TRBD1 or TRBD2 (5 bases each). The CDR3 contains 16 residues. The germline V gene has CDR1 DFQATT and CDR2 SNEGSKA (reference sequence). V was cut by 3 bases and J by 3 bases, with 21 bases left in between. The CDR3 region is CSASRGADLTIYEQYF. CDR3 DNA sequence: TGCAGTGCTAGCAGAGGGGCAGACCTAACGATCTACGAGCAGTACTTC.

The chain employs TRBV29-1 and TRBJ1-1, with D unclear. CDR1 is SQVTM and CDR2 is ANQGSEA in the germline V gene. This CDR3 region has 11 residues. V was pared by 6 bases and J by 4 bases, with 9 bases between. DNA of the CDR3: TGCAGCGTGGTGGGGTTCACTGAAGCTTTCTTT. It encodes CSVVGFTEAFF.

This clonotype was counted only a few times. The chain has TRBV6-2 or TRBV6-3 and TRBJ2-2, with D possibly matching TRBD2 (5 bases). Looked up from germline, CDR1 is MNHEY and CDR2 is SVGEGT. V was trimmed by 4 bases and J by 0 bases, leaving 24 bases between them. The CDR3 runs 20 residues. The CDR3 protein is CASSSAGLRVPSPNTGELFF. CDR3 DNA: TGTGCCAGCAGTTCGGCGGGTTTGAGGGTTCCGTCACCGAACACCGGGGAGCTGTTTTTT.

The rearrangement links TRBV12-5 to TRBJ2-1, with D possibly TRBD2 on 5 matching bases. V was shortened by 0 bases and J by 12 bases, with 12 bases between the two germline ends. The CDR3 runs to 13 residues. The germline gives CDR1 LGHNT, CDR2 FRNRAP. The CDR3 sequence: CASGLVDGIGQFF. CDR3 coding DNA: TGTGCTAGTGGTTTGGTAGACGGGATAGGGCAGTTCTTC.

This clonotype was detected only a few times. The chain is built from TRBV20-1 and TRBJ2-5; no clear D gene. With 1 base removed from V and 5 bases from J, the gap between germline ends came to 8 bases. The CDR3 is made up of 12 amino acids. Germline CDR1 and CDR2: DFQATT and SNEGSKA (reference sequence). Here the CDR3 reads CSARALSETQYF. CDR3 coding DNA: TGCAGTGCTAGAGCCCTCTCGGAGACCCAGTACTTC.

The chain has TRBV20-1 and TRBJ1-1, with 7 bases that match TRBD1. The germline gives CDR1 DFQATT, CDR2 SNEGSKA (reference sequence). Trimming took 6 bases from V and 3 from J; bases not matched to a gene: 4. The CDR3 extends over 12 amino acids. As DNA, the CDR3 is TGCAGTGCAAACAGGGGAGACACTGAAGCTTTCTTT. Protein: CSANRGDTEAFF.